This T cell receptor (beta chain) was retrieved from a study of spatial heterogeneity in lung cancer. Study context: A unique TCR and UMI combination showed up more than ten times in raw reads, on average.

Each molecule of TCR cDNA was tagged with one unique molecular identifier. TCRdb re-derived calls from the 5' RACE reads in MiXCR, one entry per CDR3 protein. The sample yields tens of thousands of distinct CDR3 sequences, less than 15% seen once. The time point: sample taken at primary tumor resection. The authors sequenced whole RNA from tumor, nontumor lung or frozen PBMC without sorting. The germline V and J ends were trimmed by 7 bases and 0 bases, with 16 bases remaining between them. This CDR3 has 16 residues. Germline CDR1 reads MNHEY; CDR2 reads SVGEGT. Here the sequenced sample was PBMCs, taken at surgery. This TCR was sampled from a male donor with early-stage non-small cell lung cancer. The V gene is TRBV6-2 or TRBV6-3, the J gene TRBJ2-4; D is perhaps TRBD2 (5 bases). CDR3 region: CASKRAEILAKNIQYF. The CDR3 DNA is TGTGCCAGCAAGAGGGCAGAAATACTAGCCAAAAACATTCAGTACTTC.